These 6 T cell receptor beta chains originate from one sample sequenced in a study of blood T cell repertoires in COVID-19. Produced via immunoSEQ multiplex PCR; TCRdb's table is partial and in-frame only. This table holds 120,000 to 150,000 clones, over 60% found once. Sample: peripheral blood. The receptor source for this set is a man aged 45-60 years with acute or convalescent COVID-19.

In its sample, this clone was seen once. This chain joins TRBV9 and TRBJ1-3, with TRBD1 identical over 10 bases. This CDR3 spans 15 amino acids. CDR1 and CDR2 from the germline V gene are SGDLS and YYNGEE. V was clipped by 4 bases and J by 2 bases; unmatched bases: 3. The CDR3 DNA sequence: TGTGCCAGCAGCCGACAGGGGGCGGCTGGAAACACCATATATTTT. It is translated as CASSRQGAAGNTIYF.

Points on this clone: A junction end diverges from the germline sequence, so it may reflect a read error. The chain combines TRBV2 with TRBJ1-5, with TRBD1 matching 8 bases. Germline V CDR1 and CDR2: SNHLY, FYNNEI. This CDR3 spans 15 amino acids. The CDR3 DNA reads as TGTGCCAGCGGTGAACTGGACAGGGTTTTTCAGCCCCAGCATTTT. This encodes CASGELDRVFQPQHF.

This chain links TRBV3-1 (or the pseudogene TRBV3-2) with TRBJ1-6; D remains ambiguous. Germline V gene sequence: CDR1 LGHDT, CDR2 YNNKEL (reference sequence). The length of the CDR3 is 18 residues. The ends were cut back, 0 bases at V and 1 base at J, with 13 bases in the middle. CDR3 nucleotide sequence: TGTGCCAGCAGCCAAGAACCCCCGTGGGAGTCCTATAATTCACCCCTCCACTTT. It codes for CASSQEPPWESYNSPLHF.

The chain couples TRBV25-1 to TRBJ2-7; D might be TRBD1 (6 bases). Germline V gene lookup returns CDR1 MGHDK and CDR2 SYGVNS. Between the trimmed V and J ends, which lost 7 bases and 0 bases, there was a span of 13 bases. CDR3 length equals 14 residues. DNA of the CDR3: TGTGCCAGCACCCTCTCAGGGGCCTCCTACGAGCAGTACTTC. It translates to CASTLSGASYEQYF.

V is TRBV19 and J is TRBJ1-1; 9 positions match TRBD1. Germline lookup yields CDR1 LNHDA and CDR2 SQIVND (reference sequence). The CDR3 is made up of 14 amino acids. V lost 6 bases to trimming and J lost 3 bases; unmatched junction nucleotides: 5. The CDR3 spells CASSRDRVDTEAFF. The CDR3 DNA reads as TGTGCCAGTAGCCGGGACAGGGTGGACACTGAAGCTTTCTTT.

The rearrangement uses TRBV6-5 and TRBJ2-1, with 9 bases fitting TRBD2. The CDR3 length is 15 residues. Germline lookup yields CDR1 MNHEY and CDR2 SVGAGI. J lost 5 bases, V lost 6 bases, and 8 bases had no gene match. CDR3 bases: TGTGCCAGCAGAAAAGCGGGGGGATCAAACAATGAGCAGTTCTTC. Its translation: CASRKAGGSNNEQFF.